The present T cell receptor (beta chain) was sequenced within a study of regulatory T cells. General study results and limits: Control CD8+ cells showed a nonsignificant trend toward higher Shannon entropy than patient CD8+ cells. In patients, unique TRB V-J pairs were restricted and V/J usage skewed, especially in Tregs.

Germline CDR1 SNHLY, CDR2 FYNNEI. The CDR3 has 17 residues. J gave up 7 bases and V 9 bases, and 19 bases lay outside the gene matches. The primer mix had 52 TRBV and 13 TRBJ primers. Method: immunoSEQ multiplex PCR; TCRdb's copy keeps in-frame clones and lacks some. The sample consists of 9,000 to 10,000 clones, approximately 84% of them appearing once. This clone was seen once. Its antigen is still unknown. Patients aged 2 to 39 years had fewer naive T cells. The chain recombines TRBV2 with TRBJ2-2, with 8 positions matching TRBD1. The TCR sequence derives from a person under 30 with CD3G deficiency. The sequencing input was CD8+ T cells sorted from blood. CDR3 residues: CASQKPHGQGSGGELFF. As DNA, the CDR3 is TGTGCCAGTCAGAAACCCCACGGACAGGGCAGCGGCGGGGAGCTGTTTTTT.